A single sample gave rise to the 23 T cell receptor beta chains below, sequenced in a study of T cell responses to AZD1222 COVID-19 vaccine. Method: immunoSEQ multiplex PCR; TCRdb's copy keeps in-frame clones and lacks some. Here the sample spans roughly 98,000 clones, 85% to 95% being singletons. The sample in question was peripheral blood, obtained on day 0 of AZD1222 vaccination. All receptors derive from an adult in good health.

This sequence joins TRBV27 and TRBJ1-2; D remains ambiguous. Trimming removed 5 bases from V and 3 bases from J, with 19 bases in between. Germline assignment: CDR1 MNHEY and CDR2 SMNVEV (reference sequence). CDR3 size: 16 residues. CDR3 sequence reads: CASSPNPSGLHYGYTF. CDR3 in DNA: TGTGCCAGCAGTCCGAACCCGTCCGGCCTTCACTATGGCTACACCTTC.

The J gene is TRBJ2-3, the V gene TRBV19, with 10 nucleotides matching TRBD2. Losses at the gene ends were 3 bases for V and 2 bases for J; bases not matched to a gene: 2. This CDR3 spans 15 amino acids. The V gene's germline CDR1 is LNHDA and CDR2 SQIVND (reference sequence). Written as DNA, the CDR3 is TGTGCCAGTAGTATCCTAGCGGGGGTCACAGATACGCAGTATTTT. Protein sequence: CASSILAGVTDTQYF.

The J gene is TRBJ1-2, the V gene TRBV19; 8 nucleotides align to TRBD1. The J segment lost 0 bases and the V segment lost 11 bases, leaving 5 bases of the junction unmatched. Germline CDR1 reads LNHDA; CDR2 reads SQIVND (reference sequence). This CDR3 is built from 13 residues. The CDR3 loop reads CAVGDRTNYGYTF. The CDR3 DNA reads TGTGCCGTCGGGGACAGGACTAACTATGGCTACACCTTC.

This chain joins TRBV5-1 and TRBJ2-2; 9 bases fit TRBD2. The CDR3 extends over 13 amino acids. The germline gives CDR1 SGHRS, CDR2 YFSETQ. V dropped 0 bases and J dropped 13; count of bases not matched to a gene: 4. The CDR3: CASSLEGTSMLFF. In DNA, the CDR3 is TGCGCCAGCAGCTTGGAGGGGACTAGCATGCTGTTTTTT.

Here the CDR3 reads CASRPNLQGDNQPQHF. As DNA, the CDR3 is TGTGCCAGTAGACCCAACTTACAGGGGGACAATCAGCCCCAGCATTTT. The chain employs TRBV19 and TRBJ1-5; 8 bases match TRBD1. The germline V gene encodes CDR1 LNHDA and CDR2 SQIVND (reference sequence). J lost 3 bases, V lost 6 bases, and 10 bases had no gene match. The CDR3 extends over 16 amino acids.

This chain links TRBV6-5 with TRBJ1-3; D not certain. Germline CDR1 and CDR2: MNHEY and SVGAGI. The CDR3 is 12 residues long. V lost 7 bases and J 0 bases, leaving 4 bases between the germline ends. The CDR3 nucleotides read TGTGCCAGCAAAAGCTCTGGAAACACCATATATTTT. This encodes CASKSSGNTIYF.

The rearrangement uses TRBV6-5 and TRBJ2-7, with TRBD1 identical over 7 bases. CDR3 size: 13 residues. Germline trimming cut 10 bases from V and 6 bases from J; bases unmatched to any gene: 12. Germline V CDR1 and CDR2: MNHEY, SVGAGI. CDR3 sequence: CATRADRVGEQYF. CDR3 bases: TGTGCCACCCGTGCTGACAGGGTGGGCGAGCAGTACTTC.

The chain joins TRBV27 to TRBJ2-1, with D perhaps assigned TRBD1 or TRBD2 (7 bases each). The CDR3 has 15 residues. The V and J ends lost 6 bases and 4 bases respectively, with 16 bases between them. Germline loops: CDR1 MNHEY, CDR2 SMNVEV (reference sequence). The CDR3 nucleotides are TGTGCCAGCAGGACGACAGGGAGGGATTACAATGAGCAGTTCTTC. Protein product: CASRTTGRDYNEQFF.

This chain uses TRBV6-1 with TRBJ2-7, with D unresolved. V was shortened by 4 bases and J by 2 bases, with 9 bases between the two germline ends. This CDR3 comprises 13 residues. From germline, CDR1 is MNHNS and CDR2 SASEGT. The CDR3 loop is CASSAAQAYEQYF. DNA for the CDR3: TGTGCCAGCAGTGCAGCTCAGGCCTACGAGCAGTACTTC.

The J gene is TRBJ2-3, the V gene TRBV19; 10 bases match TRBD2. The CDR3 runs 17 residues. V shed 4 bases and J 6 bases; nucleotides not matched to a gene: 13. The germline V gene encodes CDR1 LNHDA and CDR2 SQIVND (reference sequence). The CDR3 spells CASSTARSGGASDTQYF. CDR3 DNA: TGTGCCAGTAGTACCGCTCGAAGCGGGGGGGCTAGTGATACGCAGTATTTT.

The CDR3 protein is CASSTRGTGGHRYGYTF. The CDR3, as DNA: TGTGCCAGTAGTACACGGGGGACAGGGGGCCATCGTTATGGCTACACCTTC. V is TRBV19 and J is TRBJ1-2, with 12 bases that match TRBD1. This CDR3 spans 17 amino acids. Germline CDR1 is LNHDA and CDR2 is SQIVND (reference sequence). V was pared by 4 bases and J by 5 bases, with 11 bases of the junction left unmatched.

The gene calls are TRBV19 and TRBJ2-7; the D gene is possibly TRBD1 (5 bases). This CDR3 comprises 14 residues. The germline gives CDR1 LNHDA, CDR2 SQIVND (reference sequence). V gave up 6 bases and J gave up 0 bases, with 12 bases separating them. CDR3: CASRRRGSSYEQYF. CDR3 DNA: TGTGCCAGTAGAAGAAGGGGAAGCTCCTACGAGCAGTACTTC.

The CDR3 DNA is TGTGCCAGCACCCTATACCCCCGCCGAGGGCGGGATGAGCAGTTCTTC. Its translation is CASTLYPRRGRDEQFF. This rearrangement joins TRBV7-3 to TRBJ2-1; a weak D match, TRBD2 (5 bases). The CDR3 sequence is 16 residues long. Trimming shortened V by 7 bases and J by 8 bases, and 24 bases separated the two germline ends. Germline V gives CDR1 SGHTA, CDR2 FQGTGA.

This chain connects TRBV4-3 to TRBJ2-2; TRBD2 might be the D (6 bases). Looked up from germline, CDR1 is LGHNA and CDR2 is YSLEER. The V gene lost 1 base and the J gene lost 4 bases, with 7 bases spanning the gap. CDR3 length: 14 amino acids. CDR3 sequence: CASSQGRGTGELFF. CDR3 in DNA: TGCGCCAGCAGCCAAGGGAGGGGCACCGGGGAGCTGTTTTTT.

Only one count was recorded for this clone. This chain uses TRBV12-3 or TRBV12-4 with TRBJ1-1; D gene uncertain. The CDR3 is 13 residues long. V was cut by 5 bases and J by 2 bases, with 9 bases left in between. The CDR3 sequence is CASSPGLNTEAFF. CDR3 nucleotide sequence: TGTGCCAGCAGTCCGGGCCTAAACACTGAAGCTTTCTTT.

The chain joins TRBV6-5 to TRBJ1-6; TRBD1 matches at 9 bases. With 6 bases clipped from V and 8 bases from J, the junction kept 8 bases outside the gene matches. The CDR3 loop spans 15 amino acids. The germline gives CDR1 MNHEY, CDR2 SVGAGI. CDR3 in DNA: TGTGCCAGCAGGACCACAGGGGGCAGGGATTCACCCCTCCACTTT. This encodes CASRTTGGRDSPLHF.

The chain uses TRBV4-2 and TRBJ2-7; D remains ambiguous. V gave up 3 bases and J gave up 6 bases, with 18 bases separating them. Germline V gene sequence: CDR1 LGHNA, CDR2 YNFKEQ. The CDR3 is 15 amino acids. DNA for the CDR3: TGTGCCAGCAGCCATGTGGGAAAGGGTTTGGGCGAGCAGTACTTC. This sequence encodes CASSHVGKGLGEQYF.

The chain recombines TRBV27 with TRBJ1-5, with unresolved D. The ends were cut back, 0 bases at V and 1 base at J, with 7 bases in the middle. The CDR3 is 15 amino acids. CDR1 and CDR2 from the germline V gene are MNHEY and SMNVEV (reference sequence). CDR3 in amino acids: CASSLSASSNQPQHF. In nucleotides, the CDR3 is TGTGCCAGCAGTTTATCCGCGTCCAGCAATCAGCCCCAGCATTTT.

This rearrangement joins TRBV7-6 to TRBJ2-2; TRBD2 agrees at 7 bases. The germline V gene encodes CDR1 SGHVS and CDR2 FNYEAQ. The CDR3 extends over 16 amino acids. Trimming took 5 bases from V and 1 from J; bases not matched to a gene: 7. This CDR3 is CASSIPGTKNTGELFF. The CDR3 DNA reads TGTGCCAGCAGCATACCCGGGACTAAGAACACCGGGGAGCTGTTTTTT. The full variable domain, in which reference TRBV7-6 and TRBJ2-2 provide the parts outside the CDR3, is GAGVSQSPRYKVTKRGQDVALRCDPISGHVSLYWYRQALGQGPEFLTYFNYEAQQDKSGLPNDRFSAERPEGSISTLTIQRTEQRDSAMYRCASSIPGTKNTGELFFGEGSRLTVL.

The CDR3: CASSLTHNEQFF. The CDR3 DNA follows: TGTGCCAGCAGCTTAACCCACAATGAGCAGTTCTTC. The V and J genes are TRBV7-3 and TRBJ2-1; D uncertain. This CDR3 region has 12 residues. Germline CDR1 is SGHTA and CDR2 is FQGTGA. V lost 0 bases and J 5 bases, leaving 2 bases between the germline ends.

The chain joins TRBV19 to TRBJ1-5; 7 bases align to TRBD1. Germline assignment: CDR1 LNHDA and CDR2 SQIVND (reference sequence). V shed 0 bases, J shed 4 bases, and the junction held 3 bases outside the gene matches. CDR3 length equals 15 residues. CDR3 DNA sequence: TGTGCCAGTAGTATAGACCCGACAGGGAATCAGCCCCAGCATTTT. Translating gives CASSIDPTGNQPQHF.

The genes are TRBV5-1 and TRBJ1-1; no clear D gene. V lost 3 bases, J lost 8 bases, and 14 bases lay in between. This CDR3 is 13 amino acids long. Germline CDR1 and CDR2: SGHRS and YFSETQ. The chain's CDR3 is CASSYDRGIEAFF. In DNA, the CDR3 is TGCGCCAGCAGCTACGATCGTGGCATCGAAGCTTTCTTT.

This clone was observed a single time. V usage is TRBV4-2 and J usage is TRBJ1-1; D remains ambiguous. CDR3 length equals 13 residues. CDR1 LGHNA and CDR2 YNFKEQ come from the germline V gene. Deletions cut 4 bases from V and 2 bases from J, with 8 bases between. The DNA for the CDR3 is TGTGCCAGCAGCCTACAGAGAAACACTGAAGCTTTCTTT. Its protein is CASSLQRNTEAFF.